The sample holds one count of the clone carrying this T cell receptor beta chain. What it binds is not known. The data stem from a study of cytomegalovirus exposure and HLA in healthy donors. Study results and limitations: Later analysis indicated greater clonal expansion among HLA-associated TCR beta chains than among equally common other chains. Many donors carried some public TCRs, although rarity characterized most TCR sequences.

Primers: 60 Vbeta forward and 13 Jbeta reverse. In the source study's methods: Later, an analysis found roughly 80 million unique TCR beta chains, and about 10 million of these were shared. Profiling relied on immunoSEQ multiplex PCR, and the TCRdb table lists in-frame clones only, not all of them. V, J and clone size reflect that table, while D and trimming were determined from the DNA. The data contain over 200,000 clones, more than 65% of them singletons. The V and J ends lost 6 bases and 4 bases respectively, with 12 bases between them. The CDR3 has 13 amino acids. Looked up from germline, CDR1 is SNHLY and CDR2 is FYNNEI.

The chain combines TRBV2 with TRBJ1-1; no clear D gene. The material sequenced was PBMCs. The source of this sequence is a woman aged 25 to 45 in good health and CMV-seronegative. The CDR3 region has the DNA TGTGCCAGCAGCCGAGGCGCCATCACTGAAGCTTTCTTT. Protein: CASSRGAITEAFF.